This TCR beta chain was recovered during a study of blood T cells in healthy people across ages. General study points: Older age went with lower TCR beta diversity per million T cells, in a roughly linear way. The unknown donor CMV status may have confounded expanded clonotype changes.

In the case of this clonotype: What it binds is unknown. The junction shows a germline mismatch at one end, possibly a read error.

Then a second PCR, running about 7 to 11 cycles, was carried out with a sample-barcoded 5' primer and a J-beta primer mix. TCRdb used MiXCR to reprocess the 5' RACE reads, holding one entry per CDR3 protein. The data show more than 900,000 distinct CDR3 sequences, with roughly 29% seen just once and roughly a tenth held by the top ten. This CDR3 is built from 17 residues. The data were also submitted as part of a second study, on T cells of mothers and their children. That paper notes: A few healthy Caucasian mothers and their six children were the donors. Pairs that are related and pairs that are unrelated have TCR recombination output shaped similarly by thymic selection.

J is TRBJ1-2 and V is TRBV12-3 or TRBV12-4; 7 bases align to TRBD1. The sequenced sample consisted of blood. This clonotype was sampled from a woman between 40 and 55 years old in good health. The CDR3 nucleotides are TGTGTCAGCAGTGAGGGGGCTCTCGTTTCATCTAACTATGGCTACACCTTC. It is translated as CVSSEGALVSSNYGYTF.